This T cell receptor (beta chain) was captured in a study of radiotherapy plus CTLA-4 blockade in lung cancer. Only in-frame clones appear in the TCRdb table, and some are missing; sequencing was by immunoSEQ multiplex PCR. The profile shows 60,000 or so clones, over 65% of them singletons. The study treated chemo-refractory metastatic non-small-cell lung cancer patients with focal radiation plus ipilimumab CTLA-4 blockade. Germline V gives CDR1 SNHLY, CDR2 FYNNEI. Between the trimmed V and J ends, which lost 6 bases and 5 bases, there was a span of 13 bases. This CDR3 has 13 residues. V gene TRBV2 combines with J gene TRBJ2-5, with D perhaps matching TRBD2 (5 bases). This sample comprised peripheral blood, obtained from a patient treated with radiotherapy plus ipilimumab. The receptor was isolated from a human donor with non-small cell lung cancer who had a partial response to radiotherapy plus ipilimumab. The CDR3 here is CASRGGFVETQYF. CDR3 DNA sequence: TGTGCCAGCAGGGGCGGGTTCGTGGAGACCCAGTACTTC.